This paragraph covers one T cell receptor (beta chain) sequence. The antigen is not known. The data were obtained in a study of vaccination and CD4 T cells after COVID-19. For the study at large: Post-COVID draws came a median roughly 97 days after diagnosis (range 35 to 161).

The CDR3 is made up of 13 amino acids. The germline V and J ends were trimmed by 5 bases and 5 bases, with 12 bases remaining between them. At the Johns Hopkins FTIC core, DNA taken from cultured CD4+ T cells was sequenced by way of the Oncomine TCR Beta short-read assay. A single record per CDR3 protein comes from TCRdb applying MiXCR to the PCR reads. The sample records some 15,000 distinct CDR3 sequences, roughly 53% being singletons. Treatment specified: roughly 11-day PBMC culture with coronavirus spike peptide pools or control peptides (ViraFEST assay). Sequencing was performed on CD4+ T cells from blood, cultured in vitro. The origin of this receptor is a human donor who had recovered from COVID-19. This chain uses TRBV12-3 or TRBV12-4 with TRBJ1-2; D unclear. This CDR3 reads CASSRDMDYGYTF. The CDR3, as DNA: TGTGCCAGCAGTCGCGACATGGATTATGGCTACACCTTC.